What follows describes a single T cell receptor (beta chain). This specimen belongs to a study of blood T cell repertoires in COVID-19. Study overall: Collection of acute and convalescent COVID-19 samples took place in the United States, Italy and Spain.

Authors' processing steps: Amplification of reference gene primers was used by the study to estimate nucleated cell counts. The table came from immunoSEQ multiplex PCR; TCRdb's copy has only in-frame clones and leaves some out. That table is the source of V, J and clone size, and D and trimming were worked out from the DNA. This table has fewer than 250,000 clones, approximately 86% appearing once. V was pared by 3 bases and J by 5 bases, with 16 bases between. CDR3 length: 15 residues. CDR1 and CDR2 (germline): KGHSH, LQKENI. The source material was peripheral blood. The V call is TRBV18, the J call TRBJ2-5; maybe TRBD1 (6 bases). The clonotype originates from a man aged 55-75 years with acute or convalescent COVID-19. The CDR3 here is CASSPGDTRGETQYF. In nucleotides, the CDR3 is TGTGCCAGCTCACCGGGGGACACGAGGGGGGAGACCCAGTACTTC.